This note documents a single TCR beta chain sequence. The CDR3 extends over 14 amino acids. Trimming left V 2 bases short and J 2 bases short, with 9 bases between. CDR1 is MNHNS, CDR2 SASEGT, per germline. This sample is drawn from a study of cytomegalovirus exposure and HLA in healthy donors. Background on the study: A previous analysis identified 90 million to 140 million unique TCR beta sequences derived from roughly 180 million T cells. Some 85 million unique TCRs, all from HLA-typed donors, were included in an early release of the data.

PCR was performed using 60 Vbeta and 13 Jbeta primers. In the study's own analysis: A follow-up analysis tallied tens of millions of unique TCR beta chains, some 11 million shared. Assay: immunoSEQ multiplex PCR; the TCRdb copy retains only in-frame clones and omits some. V and J calls and clone size follow that table, whereas D and trimming were derived from the DNA. The repertoire includes 160,000 or so clones, 80% to 85% of them detected once, and 1.5% to 1.7% sits in the top ten. This chain links TRBV6-1 with TRBJ1-1; maybe TRBD1 (5 bases). The specimen was PBMCs. The clonotype originates from a woman aged 18-30 years in good health and CMV-seronegative. CDR3 loop: CASSEIGANTEAFF. The CDR3 DNA reads TGTGCCAGCAGTGAAATAGGGGCTAACACTGAAGCTTTCTTT.